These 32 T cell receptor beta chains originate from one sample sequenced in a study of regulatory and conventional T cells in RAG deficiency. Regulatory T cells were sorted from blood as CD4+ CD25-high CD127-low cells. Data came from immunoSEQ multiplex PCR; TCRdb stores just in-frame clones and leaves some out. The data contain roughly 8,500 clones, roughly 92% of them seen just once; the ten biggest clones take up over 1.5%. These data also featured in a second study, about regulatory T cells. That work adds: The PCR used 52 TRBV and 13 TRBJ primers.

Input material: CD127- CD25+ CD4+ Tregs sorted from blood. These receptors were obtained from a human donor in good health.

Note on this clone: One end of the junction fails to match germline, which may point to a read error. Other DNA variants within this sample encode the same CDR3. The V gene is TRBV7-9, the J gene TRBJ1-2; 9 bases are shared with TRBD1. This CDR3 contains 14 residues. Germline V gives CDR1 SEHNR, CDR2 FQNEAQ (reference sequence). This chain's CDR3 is CASSFLGTGKDYTF. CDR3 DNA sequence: TGCGCCAGCAGCTTCCTCGGGACAGGGAAAGACTACACCTTC.

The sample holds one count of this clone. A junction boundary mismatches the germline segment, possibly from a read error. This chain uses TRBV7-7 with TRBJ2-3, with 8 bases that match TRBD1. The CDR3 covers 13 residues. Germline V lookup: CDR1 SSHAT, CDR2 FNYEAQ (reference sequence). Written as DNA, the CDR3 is TGTGCTAGCAGCCGGGGACAGGCAGATACGCAGTATTTT. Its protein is CASSRGQADTQYF.

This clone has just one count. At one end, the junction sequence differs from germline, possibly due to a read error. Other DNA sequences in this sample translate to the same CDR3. CDR3 bases: TGTGCCAGTAGTATTCAGGGAACCAATTCCCCCCTCCACTTT. Its protein is CASSIQGTNSPLHF. The rearrangement uses TRBV19 and TRBJ1-6; perhaps TRBD1 as D (5 bases). The length of the CDR3 is 14 residues. Germline CDR1 LNHDA, CDR2 SQIVND (reference sequence).

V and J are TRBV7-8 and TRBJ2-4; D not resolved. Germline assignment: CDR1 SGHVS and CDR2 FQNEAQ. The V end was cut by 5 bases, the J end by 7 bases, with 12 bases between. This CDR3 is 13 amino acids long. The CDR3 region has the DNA TGTGCCAGCAGCCTAGACCTCGGGAACATTCAGTACTTC. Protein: CASSLDLGNIQYF.

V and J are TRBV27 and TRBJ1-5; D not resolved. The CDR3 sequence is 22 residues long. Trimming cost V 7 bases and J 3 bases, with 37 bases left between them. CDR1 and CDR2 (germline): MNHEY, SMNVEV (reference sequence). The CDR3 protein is CASTLKWLSPRKRLRNNQPQHF. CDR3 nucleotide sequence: TGTGCCAGCACCTTGAAATGGCTTAGTCCTAGAAAGCGCCTCCGAAACAATCAGCCCCAGCATTTT.

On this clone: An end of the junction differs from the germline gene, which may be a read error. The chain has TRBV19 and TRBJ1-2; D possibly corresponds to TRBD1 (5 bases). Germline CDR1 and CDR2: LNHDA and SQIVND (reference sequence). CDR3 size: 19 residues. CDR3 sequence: CASSVDLLAGDPGAYGYTF. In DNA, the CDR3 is TGTGCCAGTAGTGTAGATCTCTTGGCGGGGGACCCTGGAGCTTATGGCTACACCTTC.

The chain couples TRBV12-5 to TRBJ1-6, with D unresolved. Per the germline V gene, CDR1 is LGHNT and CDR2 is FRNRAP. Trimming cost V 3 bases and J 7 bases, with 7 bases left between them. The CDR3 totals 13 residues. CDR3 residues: CASGFFENSPLHF. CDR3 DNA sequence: TGTGCTAGTGGTTTTTTTGAGAATTCACCCCTCCACTTT.

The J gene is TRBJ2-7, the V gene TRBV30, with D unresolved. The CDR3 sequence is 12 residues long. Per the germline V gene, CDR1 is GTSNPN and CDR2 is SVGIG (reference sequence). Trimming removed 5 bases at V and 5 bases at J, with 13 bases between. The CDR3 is CAWGGKADEQYF. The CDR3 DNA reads TGTGCCTGGGGTGGGAAGGCGGACGAGCAGTACTTC.

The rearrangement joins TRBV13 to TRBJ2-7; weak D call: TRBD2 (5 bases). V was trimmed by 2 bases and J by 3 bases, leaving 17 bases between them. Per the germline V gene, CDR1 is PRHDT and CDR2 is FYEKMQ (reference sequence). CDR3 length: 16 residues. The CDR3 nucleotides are TGTGCCAGCAGCTTAAGGCGCGGTCTAGCCGTCTACGAGCAGTACTTC. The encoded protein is CASSLRRGLAVYEQYF.

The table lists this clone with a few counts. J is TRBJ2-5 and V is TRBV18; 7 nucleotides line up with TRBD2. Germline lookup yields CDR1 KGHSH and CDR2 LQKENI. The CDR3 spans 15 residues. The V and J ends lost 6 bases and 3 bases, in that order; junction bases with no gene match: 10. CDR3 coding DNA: TGTGCCAGCTCGCTTTTTGCGGGGGTAGAAGAGACCCAGTACTTC. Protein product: CASSLFAGVEETQYF.

Written as DNA, the CDR3 is TGTGCCAGCAGCTTACAGGGTTACGAGCAGTACTTC. This sequence encodes CASSLQGYEQYF. The chain couples TRBV11-2 to TRBJ2-7; TRBD1 is a possible D gene (5 bases). V was clipped by 2 bases and J by 4 bases, with 6 bases between them. The germline gives CDR1 SGHAT, CDR2 FQNNGV. CDR3 length: 12 amino acids.

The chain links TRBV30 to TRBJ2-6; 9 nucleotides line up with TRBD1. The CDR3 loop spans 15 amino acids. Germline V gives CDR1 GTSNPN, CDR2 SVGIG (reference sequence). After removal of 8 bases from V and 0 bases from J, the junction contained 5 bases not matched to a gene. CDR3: CARGQGLSGANVLTF. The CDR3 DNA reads TGTGCCCGGGGACAGGGTCTCTCTGGGGCCAACGTCCTGACTTTC. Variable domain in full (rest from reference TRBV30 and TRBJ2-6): SQTIHQWPATLVQPVGSPLSLECTVEGTSNPNLYWYRQAAGRGLQLLFYSVGIGQISSEVPQNLSASRPQDRQFILSSKKLLLSDSGFYLCARGQGLSGANVLTFGAGSRLTVL.

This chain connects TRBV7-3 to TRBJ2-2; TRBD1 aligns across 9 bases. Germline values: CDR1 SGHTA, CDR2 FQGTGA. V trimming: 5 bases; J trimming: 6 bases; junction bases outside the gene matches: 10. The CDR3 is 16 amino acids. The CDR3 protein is CASSPSRDRAAGELFF. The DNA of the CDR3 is TGTGCCAGCAGCCCAAGCAGGGACAGGGCTGCCGGGGAGCTGTTTTTT.

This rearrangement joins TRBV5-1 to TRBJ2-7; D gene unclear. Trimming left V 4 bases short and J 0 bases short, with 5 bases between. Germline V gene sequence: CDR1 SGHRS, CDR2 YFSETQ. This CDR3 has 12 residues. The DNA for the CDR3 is TGCGCCAGCAGCCTAAGCTCCTACGAGCAGTACTTC. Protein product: CASSLSSYEQYF.

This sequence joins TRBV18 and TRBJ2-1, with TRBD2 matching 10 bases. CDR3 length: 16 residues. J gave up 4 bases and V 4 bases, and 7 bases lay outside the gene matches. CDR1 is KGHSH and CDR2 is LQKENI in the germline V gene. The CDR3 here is CASSLIAGGLYNEQFF. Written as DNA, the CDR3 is TGTGCCAGCTCACTAATAGCGGGAGGCTTATACAATGAGCAGTTCTTC.

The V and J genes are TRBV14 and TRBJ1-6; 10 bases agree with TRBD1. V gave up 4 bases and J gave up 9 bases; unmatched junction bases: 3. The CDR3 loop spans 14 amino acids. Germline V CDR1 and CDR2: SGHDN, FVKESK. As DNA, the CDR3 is TGTGCCAGCAGCCCGTGGACAGGGGGTTCACCCCTCCACTTT. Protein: CASSPWTGGSPLHF.

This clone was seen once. Here the CDR3 reads CASTWSHNSPLHF. The CDR3 bases are TGTGCCAGCACCTGGAGCCATAATTCACCCCTCCACTTT. The chain has TRBV6-5 and TRBJ1-6; D not resolved. V was pared by 7 bases and J by 5 bases, with 9 bases between. This CDR3 is 13 amino acids long. CDR1 MNHEY and CDR2 SVGAGI come from the germline V gene.

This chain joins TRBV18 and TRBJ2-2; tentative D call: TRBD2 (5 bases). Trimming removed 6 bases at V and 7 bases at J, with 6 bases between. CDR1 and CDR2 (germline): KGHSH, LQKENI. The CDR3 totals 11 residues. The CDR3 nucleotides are TGTGCCAGCTCCCGGGGCGGGGAGCTGTTTTTT. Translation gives CASSRGGELFF. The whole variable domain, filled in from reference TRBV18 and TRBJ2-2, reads NAGVMQNPRHLVRRRGQEARLRCSPMKGHSHVYWYRQLPEEGLKFMVYLQKENIIDESGMPKERFSAEFPKEGPSILRIQQVVRGDSAAYFCASSRGGELFFGEGSRLTVL.

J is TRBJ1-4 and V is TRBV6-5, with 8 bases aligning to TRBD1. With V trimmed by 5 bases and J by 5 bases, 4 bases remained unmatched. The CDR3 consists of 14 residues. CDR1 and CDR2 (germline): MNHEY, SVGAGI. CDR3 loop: CASSRTGQNEKLFF. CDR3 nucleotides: TGTGCCAGCAGTCGGACAGGGCAGAATGAAAAACTGTTTTTT.

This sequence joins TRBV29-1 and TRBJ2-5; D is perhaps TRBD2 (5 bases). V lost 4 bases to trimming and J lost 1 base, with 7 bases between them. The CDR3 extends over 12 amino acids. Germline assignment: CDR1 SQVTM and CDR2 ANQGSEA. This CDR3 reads CSVGGFQETQYF. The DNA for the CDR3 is TGCAGCGTTGGCGGGTTCCAAGAGACCCAGTACTTC.

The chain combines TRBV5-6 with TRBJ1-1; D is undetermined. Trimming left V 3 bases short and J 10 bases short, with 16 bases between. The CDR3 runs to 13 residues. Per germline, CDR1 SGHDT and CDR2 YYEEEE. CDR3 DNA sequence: TGTGCCAGCAGCTCCGACACCCTCTTGGGAGCTTTCTTT. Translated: CASSSDTLLGAFF.

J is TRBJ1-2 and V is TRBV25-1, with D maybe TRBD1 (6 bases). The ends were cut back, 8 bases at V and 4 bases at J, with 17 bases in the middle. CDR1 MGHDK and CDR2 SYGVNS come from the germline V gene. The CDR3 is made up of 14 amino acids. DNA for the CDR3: TGTGCCAGCGCGGGAGGGGGGTTCAGCTATGGCTACACCTTC. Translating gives CASAGGGFSYGYTF.

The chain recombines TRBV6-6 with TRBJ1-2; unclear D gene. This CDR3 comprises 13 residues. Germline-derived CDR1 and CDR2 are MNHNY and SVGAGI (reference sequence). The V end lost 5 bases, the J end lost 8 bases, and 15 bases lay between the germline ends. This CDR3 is CASSDFRREGYTF. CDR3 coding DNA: TGTGCCAGCAGTGATTTTCGGAGGGAAGGCTACACCTTC.

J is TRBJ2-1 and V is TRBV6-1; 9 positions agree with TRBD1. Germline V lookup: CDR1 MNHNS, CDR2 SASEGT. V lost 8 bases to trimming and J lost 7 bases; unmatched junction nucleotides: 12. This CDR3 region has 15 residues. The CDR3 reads CASLGVETGGNEQFF. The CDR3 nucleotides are TGTGCCAGCTTAGGCGTTGAGACAGGGGGGAATGAGCAGTTCTTC.

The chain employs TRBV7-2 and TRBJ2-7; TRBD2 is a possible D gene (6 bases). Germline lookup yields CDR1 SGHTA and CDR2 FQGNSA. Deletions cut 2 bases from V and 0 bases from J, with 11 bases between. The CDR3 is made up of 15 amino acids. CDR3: CASSLTSTNSYEQYF. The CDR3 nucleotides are TGTGCCAGCAGCTTAACTAGCACAAACTCCTACGAGCAGTACTTC. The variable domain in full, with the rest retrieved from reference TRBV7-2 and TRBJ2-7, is GAGVSQSPSNKVTEKGKDVELRCDPISGHTALYWYRQSLGQGLEFLIYFQGNSAPDKSGLPSDRFSAERTGGSVSTLTIQRTQQEDSAVYLCASSLTSTNSYEQYFGPGTRLTVT.

The CDR3 bases are TGTGCCAGCAGCCAAGCCTACCGAGTGGAGACCCAGTACTTC. This codes for CASSQAYRVETQYF. The chain recombines TRBV14 with TRBJ2-5; D call uncertain. The V and J ends lost 1 base and 5 bases respectively, with 11 bases between them. CDR1 and CDR2 from the germline V gene are SGHDN and FVKESK. The CDR3 extends over 14 amino acids.

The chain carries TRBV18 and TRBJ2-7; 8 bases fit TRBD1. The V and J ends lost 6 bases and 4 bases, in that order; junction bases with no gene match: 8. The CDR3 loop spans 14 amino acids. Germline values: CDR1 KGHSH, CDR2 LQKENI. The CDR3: CASSSDRGVYEQYF. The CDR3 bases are TGTGCCAGCTCGTCAGACAGGGGAGTTTACGAGCAGTACTTC.

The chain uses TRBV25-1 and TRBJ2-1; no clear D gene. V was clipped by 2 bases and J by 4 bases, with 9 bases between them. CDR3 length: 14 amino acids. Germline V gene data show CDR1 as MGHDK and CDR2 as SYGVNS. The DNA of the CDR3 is TGTGCCAGCAGTGAAGTGGGCAGGTACAATGAGCAGTTCTTC. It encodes CASSEVGRYNEQFF.

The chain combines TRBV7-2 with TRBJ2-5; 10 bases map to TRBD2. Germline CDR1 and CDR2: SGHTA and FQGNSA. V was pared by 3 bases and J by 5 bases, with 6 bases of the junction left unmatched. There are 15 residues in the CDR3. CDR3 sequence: CASSFAGLARETQYF. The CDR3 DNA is TGTGCCAGCAGCTTTGCGGGACTAGCGAGGGAGACCCAGTACTTC.

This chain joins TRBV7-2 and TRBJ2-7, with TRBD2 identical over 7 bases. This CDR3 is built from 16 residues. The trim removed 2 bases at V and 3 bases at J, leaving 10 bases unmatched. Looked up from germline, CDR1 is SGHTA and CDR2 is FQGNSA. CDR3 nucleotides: TGTGCCAGCAGCTTACGCTGGGAAGCGGGGCACTACGAGCAGTACTTC. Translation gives CASSLRWEAGHYEQYF.

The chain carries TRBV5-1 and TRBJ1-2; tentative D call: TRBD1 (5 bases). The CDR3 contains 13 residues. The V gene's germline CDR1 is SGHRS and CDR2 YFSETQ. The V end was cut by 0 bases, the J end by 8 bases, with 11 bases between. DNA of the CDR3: TGCGCCAGCAGCTTGGGCGGGGGGTACGGCTACACCTTC. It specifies CASSLGGGYGYTF.

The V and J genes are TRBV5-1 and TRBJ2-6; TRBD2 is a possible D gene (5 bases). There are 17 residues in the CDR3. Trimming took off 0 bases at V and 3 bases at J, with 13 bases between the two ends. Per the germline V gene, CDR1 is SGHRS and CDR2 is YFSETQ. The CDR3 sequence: CASSLGGSRDGANVLTF. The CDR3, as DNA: TGCGCCAGCAGCTTGGGAGGCTCGAGGGATGGGGCCAACGTCCTGACTTTC.